The clone carrying this TCR beta chain has only a few counts. Its cognate antigen is unknown. The data stem from a study of early T cells in non-severe SARS-CoV-2 infection. Study as a whole: The authors sequenced bulk RNA from unsorted whole blood, leaving chains unpaired. Overall study findings and caveats: The matching step, a VDJdb search, favored anti-spike CD8 responses and missed private and CD4 specificities.

Unique molecular identifiers were affixed to single, distinct cDNA molecules. MiXCR, applied by TCRdb to the 5' RACE reads, yields one record per CDR3 protein. The sample holds around 65,000 distinct CDR3 sequences, over 10% seen once. The sequence derives from an adult who was a healthcare worker with PCR-confirmed SARS-CoV-2 infection or an uninfected control (not recorded which). The specimen comprised whole blood, sampled at baseline.

The CDR3: CSVGQGATDTQYF. In DNA form, the CDR3 reads TGCAGCGTGGGACAGGGGGCTACAGATACGCAGTATTTT. The chain couples TRBV29-1 to TRBJ2-3; 12 positions agree with TRBD1. Unmatched junction bases numbered 1, after V lost 6 bases and J lost 3 bases. The CDR3 extends over 13 amino acids. CDR1 SQVTM and CDR2 ANQGSEA come from the germline V gene.